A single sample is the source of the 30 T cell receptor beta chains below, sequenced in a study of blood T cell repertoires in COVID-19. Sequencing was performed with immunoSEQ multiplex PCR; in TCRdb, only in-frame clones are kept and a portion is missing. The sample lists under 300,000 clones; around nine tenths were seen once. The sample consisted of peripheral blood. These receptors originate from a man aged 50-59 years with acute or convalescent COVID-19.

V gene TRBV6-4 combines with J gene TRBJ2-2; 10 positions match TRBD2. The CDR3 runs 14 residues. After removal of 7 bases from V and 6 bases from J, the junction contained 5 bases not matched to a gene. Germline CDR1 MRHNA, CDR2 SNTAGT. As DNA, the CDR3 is TGTGCCAGCAAAACCGGACTAGCGGCCGGGGAGCTGTTTTTT. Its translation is CASKTGLAAGELFF.

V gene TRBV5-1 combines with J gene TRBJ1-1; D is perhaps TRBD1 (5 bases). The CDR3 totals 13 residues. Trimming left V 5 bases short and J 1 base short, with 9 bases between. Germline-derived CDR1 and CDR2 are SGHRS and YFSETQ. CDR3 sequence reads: CASRVGQNTEAFF. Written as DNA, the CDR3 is TGCGCCAGCAGGGTGGGGCAGAACACTGAAGCTTTCTTT.

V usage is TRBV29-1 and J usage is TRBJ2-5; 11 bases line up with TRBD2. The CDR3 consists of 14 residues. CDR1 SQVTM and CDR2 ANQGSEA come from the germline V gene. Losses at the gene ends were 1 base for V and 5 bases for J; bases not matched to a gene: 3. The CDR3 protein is CSVEGGTSGETQYF. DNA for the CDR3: TGCAGCGTTGAAGGAGGGACTAGCGGCGAGACCCAGTACTTC. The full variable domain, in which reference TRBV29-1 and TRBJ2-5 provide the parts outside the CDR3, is SAVISQKPSRDICQRGTSLTIQCQVDSQVTMMFWYRQQPGQSLTLIATANQGSEATYESGFVIDKFPISRPNLTFSTLTVSNMSPEDSSIYLCSVEGGTSGETQYFGPGTRLLVL.

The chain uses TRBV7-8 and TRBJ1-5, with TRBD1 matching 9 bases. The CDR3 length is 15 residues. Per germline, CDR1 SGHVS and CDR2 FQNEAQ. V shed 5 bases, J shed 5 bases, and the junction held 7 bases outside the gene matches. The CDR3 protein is CASSPGTGIYQPQHF. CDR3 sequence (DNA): TGTGCCAGCAGCCCAGGGACAGGGATCTATCAGCCCCAGCATTTT.

The CDR3 DNA sequence: TGTGCCAGCAGCCGACAGTTACCCTCTAGGTCCACCGGGGAGCTGTTTTTT. Amino acids: CASSRQLPSRSTGELFF. The chain couples TRBV14 to TRBJ2-2, with D possibly matching TRBD1 (5 bases). Germline V gene data show CDR1 as SGHDN and CDR2 as FVKESK. Trimming left V 4 bases short and J 4 bases short, with 19 bases between. This CDR3 contains 17 residues.

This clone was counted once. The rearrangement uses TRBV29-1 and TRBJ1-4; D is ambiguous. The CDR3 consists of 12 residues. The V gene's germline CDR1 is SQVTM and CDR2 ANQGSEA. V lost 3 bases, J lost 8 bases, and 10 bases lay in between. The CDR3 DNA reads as TGCAGCGTTGACGGGAAAGACGAAAAACTGTTTTTT. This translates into CSVDGKDEKLFF.

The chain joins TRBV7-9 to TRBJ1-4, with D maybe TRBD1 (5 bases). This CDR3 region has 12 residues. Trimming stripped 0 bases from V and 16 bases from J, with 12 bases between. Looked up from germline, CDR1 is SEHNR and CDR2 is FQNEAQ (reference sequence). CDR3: CASSLAVGHQFF. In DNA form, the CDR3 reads TGTGCCAGCAGCTTAGCGGTAGGACATCAGTTTTTT.

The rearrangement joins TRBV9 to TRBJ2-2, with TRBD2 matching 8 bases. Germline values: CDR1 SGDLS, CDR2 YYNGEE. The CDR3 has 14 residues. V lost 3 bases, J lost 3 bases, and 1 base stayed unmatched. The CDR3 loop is CASSGGGYTGELFF. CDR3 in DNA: TGTGCCAGCAGCGGCGGGGGGTACACCGGGGAGCTGTTTTTT.

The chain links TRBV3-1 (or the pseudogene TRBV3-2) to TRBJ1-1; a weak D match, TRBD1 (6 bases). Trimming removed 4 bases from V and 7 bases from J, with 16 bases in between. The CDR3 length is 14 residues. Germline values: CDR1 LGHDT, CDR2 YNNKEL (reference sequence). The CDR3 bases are TGTGCCAGCAGCCCGTACGGGCAGGGGAATGAAGCTTTCTTT. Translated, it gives CASSPYGQGNEAFF.

CDR3 sequence: CSVEDPRGSETQYF. The CDR3 DNA reads as TGCAGCGTTGAAGATCCTCGAGGTTCAGAGACCCAGTACTTC. V gene TRBV29-1 combines with J gene TRBJ2-5, with no clear D. Per germline, CDR1 SQVTM and CDR2 ANQGSEA. The CDR3 sequence is 14 residues long. Trimming cost V 0 bases and J 4 bases, with 12 bases left between them.

CDR3 sequence reads: CASSLLETQYF. CDR3 nucleotide sequence: TGTGCCAGCAGCTTACTAGAGACCCAGTACTTC. V and J are TRBV13 and TRBJ2-5; no clear D gene. Germline V gene lookup returns CDR1 PRHDT and CDR2 FYEKMQ (reference sequence). V was cut by 2 bases and J by 4 bases, with 2 bases left in between. The CDR3 has 11 amino acids.

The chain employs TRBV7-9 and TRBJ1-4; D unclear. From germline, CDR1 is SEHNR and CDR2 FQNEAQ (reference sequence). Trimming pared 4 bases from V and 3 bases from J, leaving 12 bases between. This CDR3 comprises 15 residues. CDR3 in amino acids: CASSSRRAANEKLFF. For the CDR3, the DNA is TGTGCCAGCAGCTCACGACGAGCGGCTAATGAAAAACTGTTTTTT.

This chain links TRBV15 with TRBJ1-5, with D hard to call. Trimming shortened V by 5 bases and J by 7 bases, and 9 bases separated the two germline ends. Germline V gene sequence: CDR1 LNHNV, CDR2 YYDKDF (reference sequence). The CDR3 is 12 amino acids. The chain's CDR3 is CATSRRGQPQHF. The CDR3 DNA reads TGTGCCACCAGCCGCAGAGGCCAGCCCCAGCATTTT.

CDR3 protein: CASSPLERGNGYTF. The DNA for the CDR3 is TGTGCCAGCAGCCCCCTAGAGAGAGGGAATGGCTACACCTTC. The rearrangement uses TRBV21-1 and TRBJ1-2. TRBV21-1 is flagged as a pseudogene. CDR3 length equals 14 residues.

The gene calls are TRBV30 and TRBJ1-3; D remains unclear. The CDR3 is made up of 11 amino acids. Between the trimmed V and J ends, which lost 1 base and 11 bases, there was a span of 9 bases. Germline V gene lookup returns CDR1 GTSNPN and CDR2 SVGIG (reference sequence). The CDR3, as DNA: TGTGCCTGGAGTGCCTCGAGGGCCATATATTTT. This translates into CAWSASRAIYF.

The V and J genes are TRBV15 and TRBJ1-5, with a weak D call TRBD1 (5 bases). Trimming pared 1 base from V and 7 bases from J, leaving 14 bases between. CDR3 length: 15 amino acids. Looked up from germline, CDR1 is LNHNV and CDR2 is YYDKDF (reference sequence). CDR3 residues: CATSRAAGLIQPQHF. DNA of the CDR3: TGTGCCACCAGCAGAGCGGCAGGGTTGATACAGCCCCAGCATTTT.

The CDR3 loop is CASSLSGGPLGEQYF. CDR3 nucleotides: TGTGCCAGCAGTTTATCGGGGGGGCCTTTAGGCGAGCAGTACTTC. The V gene is TRBV27, the J gene TRBJ2-7; TRBD2 might be the D (7 bases). V gave up 0 bases and J gave up 6 bases, with 15 bases separating them. CDR1 is MNHEY, CDR2 SMNVEV, per germline (reference sequence). The CDR3 extends over 15 amino acids.

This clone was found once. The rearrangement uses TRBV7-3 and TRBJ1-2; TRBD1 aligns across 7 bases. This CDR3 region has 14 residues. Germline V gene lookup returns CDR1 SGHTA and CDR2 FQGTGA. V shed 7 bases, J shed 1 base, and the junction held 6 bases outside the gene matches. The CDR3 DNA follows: TGTGCCAGCACTAGGGCAGGGGGTAACTATGGCTACACCTTC. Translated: CASTRAGGNYGYTF.

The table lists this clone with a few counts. The DNA of the CDR3 is TGTGCCAGCAGTTTATCGGATCCCGATGAGGAACTGTTTTTT. This sequence encodes CASSLSDPDEELFF. The chain carries TRBV27 and TRBJ1-4; D gene uncertain. This CDR3 spans 14 amino acids. Per germline, CDR1 MNHEY and CDR2 SMNVEV (reference sequence). The germline V and J ends were trimmed by 0 bases and 12 bases, with 14 bases remaining between them.

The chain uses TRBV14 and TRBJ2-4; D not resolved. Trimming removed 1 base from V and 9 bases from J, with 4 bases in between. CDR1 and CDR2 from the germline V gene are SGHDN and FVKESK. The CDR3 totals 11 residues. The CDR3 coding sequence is TGTGCCAGCAGCCAAGCCGGCATTCAGTACTTC. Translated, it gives CASSQAGIQYF.

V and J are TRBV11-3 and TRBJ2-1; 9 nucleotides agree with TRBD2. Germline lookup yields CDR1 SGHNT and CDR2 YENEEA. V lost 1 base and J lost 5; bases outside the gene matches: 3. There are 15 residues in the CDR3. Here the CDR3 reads CASSLVSGGHNEQFF. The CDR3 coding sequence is TGTGCCAGCAGCTTAGTCAGCGGGGGGCACAATGAGCAGTTCTTC.

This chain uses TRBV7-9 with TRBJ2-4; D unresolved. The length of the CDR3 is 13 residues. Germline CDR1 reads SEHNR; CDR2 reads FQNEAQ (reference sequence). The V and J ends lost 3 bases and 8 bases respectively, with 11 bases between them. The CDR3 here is CASSFLTSDIQYF. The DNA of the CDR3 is TGTGCCAGCAGCTTTCTTACTTCGGACATTCAGTACTTC.

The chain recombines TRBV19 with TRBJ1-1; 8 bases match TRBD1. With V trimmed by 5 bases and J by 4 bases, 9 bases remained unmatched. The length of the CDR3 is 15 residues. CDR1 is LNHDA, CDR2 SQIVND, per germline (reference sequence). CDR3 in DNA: TGTGCCAGTAGTGTTCCAGGGGGCCCAGGCACTGAAGCTTTCTTT. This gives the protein CASSVPGGPGTEAFF.

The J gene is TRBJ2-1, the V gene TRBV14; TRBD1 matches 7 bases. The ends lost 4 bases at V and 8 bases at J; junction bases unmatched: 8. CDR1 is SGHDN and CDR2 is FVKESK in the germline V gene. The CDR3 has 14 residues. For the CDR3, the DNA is TGTGCCAGCAGCCGACGAGGACAGGTTGATGAGCAGTTCTTC. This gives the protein CASSRRGQVDEQFF.

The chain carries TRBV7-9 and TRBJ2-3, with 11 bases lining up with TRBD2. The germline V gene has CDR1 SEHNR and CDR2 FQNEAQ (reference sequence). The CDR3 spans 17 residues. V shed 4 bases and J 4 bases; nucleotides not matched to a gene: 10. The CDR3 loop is CASSSPIRLAGSDTQYF. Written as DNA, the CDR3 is TGTGCCAGCAGCTCACCAATCCGACTAGCGGGGTCAGATACGCAGTATTTT.

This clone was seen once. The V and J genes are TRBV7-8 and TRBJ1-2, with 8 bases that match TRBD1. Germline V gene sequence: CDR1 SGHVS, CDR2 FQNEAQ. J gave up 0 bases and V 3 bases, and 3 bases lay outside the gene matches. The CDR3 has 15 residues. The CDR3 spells CASSFPGQANYGYTF. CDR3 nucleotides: TGTGCCAGCAGCTTTCCGGGACAGGCTAACTATGGCTACACCTTC.

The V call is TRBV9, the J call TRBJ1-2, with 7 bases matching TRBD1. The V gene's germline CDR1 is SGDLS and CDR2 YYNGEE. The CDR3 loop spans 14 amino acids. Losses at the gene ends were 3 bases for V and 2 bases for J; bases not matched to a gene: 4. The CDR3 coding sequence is TGTGCCAGCAGCGACCCACAGGGGAACTATGGCTACACCTTC. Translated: CASSDPQGNYGYTF.

The CDR3 DNA follows: TGTGCCATCAGTGAGGAACCGACAGGGGCGGGAGCTTTCTTT. Residues: CAISEEPTGAGAFF. This chain connects TRBV10-3 to TRBJ1-1, with TRBD1 identical over 8 bases. Looked up from germline, CDR1 is ENHRY and CDR2 is SYGVKD. Trimming cost V 2 bases and J 10 bases; bases outside gene matches: 9. The CDR3 sequence is 14 residues long.

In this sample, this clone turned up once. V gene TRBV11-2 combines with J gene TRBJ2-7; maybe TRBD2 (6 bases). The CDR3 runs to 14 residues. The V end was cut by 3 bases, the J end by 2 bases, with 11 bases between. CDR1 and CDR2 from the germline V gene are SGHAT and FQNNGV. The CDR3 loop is CASSFWRETYEQYF. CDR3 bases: TGTGCCAGCAGCTTTTGGCGGGAAACCTACGAGCAGTACTTC.

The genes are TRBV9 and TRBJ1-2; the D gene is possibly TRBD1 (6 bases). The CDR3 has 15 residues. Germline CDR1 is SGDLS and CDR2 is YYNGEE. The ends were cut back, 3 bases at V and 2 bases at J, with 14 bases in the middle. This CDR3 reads CASSANRDLNYGYTF. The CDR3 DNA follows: TGTGCCAGCAGCGCCAACAGGGACCTAAACTATGGCTACACCTTC.